This T cell receptor (beta chain) was documented in a study of memory CD4+ T cells and cytomegalovirus serostatus. Study-level background: Of the healthy Belgian adults, eight or nine were CMV seropositive and approximately 24 seronegative. Study-wide findings and caveats: Of 150 to 200 reported CMV TCRbeta sequences, roughly 70 were found in memory CD4+ repertoires.

Comments on this clone: Its antigen is unknown.

The assay was immunoSEQ multiplex PCR, and TCRdb's table has in-frame clones only and misses some. This table has 60,000 to 70,000 clones, 76% appearing once. Single viable CD3+CD4+CD8-CD45RO+ cells were sorted as the memory CD4+ T cells. Sequenced: memory CD4+ T cells from blood. The receptor was derived from an adult in good health and CMV-seropositive.

CDR3 bases: TGTGCCTGGAGTCGGGGACAGGATAATTCACCCCTCCACTTT. It codes for CAWSRGQDNSPLHF. The chain joins TRBV30 to TRBJ1-6, with 8 bases aligning to TRBD1. Germline CDR1 reads GTSNPN; CDR2 reads SVGIG (reference sequence). V lost 2 bases, J lost 5 bases, and 2 bases stayed unmatched. The CDR3 is 14 amino acids.